These 27 T cell receptor beta chains originate from one sample sequenced in a study of monozygotic twins with inflammatory bowel disease. Using the 5' RACE reads, TCRdb records one entry per CDR3 protein without DNA. The sample table sets out approximately 110,000 distinct CDR3 sequences. Sequencing was done on a sample of blood. The receptors were gathered from a human donor with ulcerative colitis or Crohn's disease, or a healthy co-twin of an affected twin (not recorded which).

The V and J genes are TRBV29-1 and TRBJ2-3; TCRdb designates TRBD1, a call that cannot be tested without DNA. The germline gives CDR1 SQVTM, CDR2 ANQGSEA. This CDR3 spans 18 amino acids. The CDR3 sequence is CSVGPGFAGGGDTDTQYF.

The chain has TRBV7-3 and TRBJ1-2; the D call of TRBD1 rests on TCRdb alone, since no DNA is present to check it. Germline V gene lookup returns CDR1 SGHTA and CDR2 FQGTGA. The CDR3 extends over 16 amino acids. This CDR3 reads CASSLYPDRGLCGYTF.

The chain employs TRBV4-3 and TRBJ2-2; TCRdb's assignment of TRBD1 cannot be checked, as there is no DNA. Germline V gives CDR1 LGHNA, CDR2 YSLEER. This CDR3 comprises 14 residues. CDR3 sequence: CASSQSFPTGELFF.

V is TRBV20-1 and J is TRBJ1-5; TCRdb names TRBD1, which stays unverified in the absence of DNA. There are 13 residues in the CDR3. Germline assignment: CDR1 DFQATT and CDR2 SNEGSKA (reference sequence). The CDR3 sequence is CSASKTGNQPQHF.

V usage is TRBV11-2 and J usage is TRBJ2-1. Germline CDR1 and CDR2: SGHAT and FQNNGV. The CDR3 has 13 residues. CDR3 sequence: CASSFEGPNEQFF.

The gene calls are TRBV9 and TRBJ2-5. The CDR3 is made up of 13 amino acids. Germline V gene sequence: CDR1 SGDLS, CDR2 YYNGEE. CDR3 loop: CASSVSAQETQYF.

The chain combines TRBV2 with TRBJ2-1; absent DNA, TCRdb's TRBD1 call cannot be checked. The CDR3 runs to 15 residues. Per the germline V gene, CDR1 is SNHLY and CDR2 is FYNNEI. The CDR3 protein is CATTLGQGAYNEQFF.

The chain employs TRBV5-1 and TRBJ2-7; TCRdb returns TRBD1, unconfirmable since there is no DNA. This CDR3 has 14 amino acids. Germline loops: CDR1 SGHRS, CDR2 YFSETQ. The CDR3 region is CASSLGDRSYEQYF. Combining the CDR3 with reference TRBV5-1 and TRBJ2-7 gives the whole variable domain KAGVTQTPRYLIKTRGQQVTLSCSPISGHRSVSWYQQTPGQGLQFLFEYFSETQRNKGNFPGRFSGRQFSNSRSEMNVSTLELGDSALYLCASSLGDRSYEQYFGPGTRLTVT.

The chain links TRBV20-1 to TRBJ2-1; TCRdb picks TRBD2, but there is no DNA to check that call. The length of the CDR3 is 18 residues. Germline CDR1 DFQATT, CDR2 SNEGSKA (reference sequence). CDR3 in amino acids: CSARGEPRDYPLANEQFF.

The chain joins TRBV7-2 to TRBJ2-7; TCRdb indicates TRBD2, and absent DNA this call remains unverified. Germline values: CDR1 SGHTA, CDR2 FQGNSA. This CDR3 is 15 amino acids long. The CDR3 loop is CASSLGREGLNEQYF. Together with reference TRBV7-2 and TRBJ2-7, the CDR3 gives the full variable domain: GAGVSQSPSNKVTEKGKDVELRCDPISGHTALYWYRQSLGQGLEFLIYFQGNSAPDKSGLPSDRFSAERTGGSVSTLTIQRTQQEDSAVYLCASSLGREGLNEQYFGPGTRLTVT.

The rearrangement uses TRBV6-1 and TRBJ1-4. This CDR3 spans 14 amino acids. The V gene's germline CDR1 is MNHNS and CDR2 SASEGT. The CDR3 loop reads CASSLQATNEKLFF.

J is TRBJ1-1 and V is TRBV3-1. Germline V gene data show CDR1 as LGHDT and CDR2 as YNNKEL (reference sequence). The CDR3 consists of 14 residues. The CDR3 spells CASSQDSGNTEAFF.

This chain joins TRBV7-9 and TRBJ2-7; no DNA is available, so the TRBD2 call from TCRdb remains unchecked. CDR1 SEHNR and CDR2 FQNEAQ come from the germline V gene (reference sequence). The CDR3 length is 16 residues. CDR3 residues: CASSFLEGPGSYEQYF.

V and J are TRBV4-3 and TRBJ2-7; lacking DNA, the TRBD2 call made by TCRdb goes unchecked. This CDR3 is 13 amino acids long. Germline CDR1 and CDR2: LGHNA and YSLEER. CDR3 residues: CASSQDRASKQYF.

The chain carries TRBV10-2 and TRBJ1-6. Germline-derived CDR1 and CDR2 are WSHSY and SAAADI. The CDR3 covers 11 residues. The CDR3 here is CASSQDSPLHF.

The chain combines TRBV15 with TRBJ2-2; the D call of TRBD1 rests on TCRdb alone, since no DNA is present to check it. Germline lookup yields CDR1 LNHNV and CDR2 YYDKDF (reference sequence). This CDR3 is built from 15 residues. CDR3 amino acids: CATSTGATNTGELFF.

The rearrangement links TRBV20-1 to TRBJ1-1; TCRdb outputs TRBD1, but without DNA this stays unchecked. The CDR3 has 15 amino acids. Germline V gene data show CDR1 as DFQATT and CDR2 as SNEGSKA (reference sequence). This chain's CDR3 is CSAIGGTGIGTEAFF.

The rearrangement links TRBV20-1 to TRBJ1-5. Germline CDR1 DFQATT, CDR2 SNEGSKA (reference sequence). The CDR3 is made up of 12 amino acids. The CDR3 region is CSASLVGQPQHF.

The chain carries TRBV6-1 and TRBJ1-1; TCRdb outputs TRBD1, but without DNA this stays unchecked. This CDR3 region has 15 residues. CDR1 and CDR2 from the germline V gene are MNHNS and SASEGT. The CDR3 protein is CASSLGAGDRTEAFF.

This rearrangement joins TRBV12-3 or TRBV12-4 to TRBJ2-1. This CDR3 is built from 13 residues. The CDR3 is CASSSYSYNEQFF.

The rearrangement uses TRBV20-1 and TRBJ2-7; TCRdb's D call, TRBD2, is unchecked because there is no DNA. Germline CDR1 reads DFQATT; CDR2 reads SNEGSKA (reference sequence). This CDR3 spans 20 amino acids. The CDR3 here is CSARDRTPRTSGKERYEQYF.

This chain uses TRBV7-8 with TRBJ1-5; as DNA is missing, the TRBD1 call by TCRdb cannot be tested. The CDR3 is 16 amino acids. Germline CDR1 reads SGHVS; CDR2 reads FQNEAQ. The CDR3 is CASSLQGWPSNQPQHF.

The V call is TRBV12-5, the J call TRBJ1-1. The CDR3 has 13 amino acids. Germline values: CDR1 LGHNT, CDR2 FRNRAP. Here the CDR3 reads CASGLSRVDEAFF. Variable domain in full (rest from reference TRBV12-5 and TRBJ1-1): DARVTQTPRHKVTEMGQEVTMRCQPILGHNTVFWYRQTMMQGLELLAYFRNRAPLDDSGMPKDRFSAEMPDATLATLKIQPSEPRDSAVYFCASGLSRVDEAFFGQGTRLTVV.

V and J are TRBV11-2 and TRBJ1-1; TCRdb selects TRBD1, and the lack of DNA leaves this call unchecked. Germline V CDR1 and CDR2: SGHAT, FQNNGV. The CDR3 consists of 15 residues. CDR3: CASSFRPTGITEAFF.

The chain employs TRBV29-1 and TRBJ2-5; without DNA, the TCRdb call of TRBD2 cannot be checked. This CDR3 region has 13 residues. Germline-derived CDR1 and CDR2 are SQVTM and ANQGSEA. CDR3 residues: CSVVTTPQETQYF.

The rearrangement links TRBV20-1 to TRBJ2-4. The length of the CDR3 is 12 residues. Per germline, CDR1 DFQATT and CDR2 SNEGSKA (reference sequence). CDR3 in amino acids: CSARDLGNIQYF.

The V gene is TRBV20-1, the J gene TRBJ2-2; the D call from TCRdb, TRBD1, cannot be confirmed without DNA. Germline V gene sequence: CDR1 DFQATT, CDR2 SNEGSKA (reference sequence). CDR3 size: 13 residues. CDR3 region: CSALNRLTGELFF.